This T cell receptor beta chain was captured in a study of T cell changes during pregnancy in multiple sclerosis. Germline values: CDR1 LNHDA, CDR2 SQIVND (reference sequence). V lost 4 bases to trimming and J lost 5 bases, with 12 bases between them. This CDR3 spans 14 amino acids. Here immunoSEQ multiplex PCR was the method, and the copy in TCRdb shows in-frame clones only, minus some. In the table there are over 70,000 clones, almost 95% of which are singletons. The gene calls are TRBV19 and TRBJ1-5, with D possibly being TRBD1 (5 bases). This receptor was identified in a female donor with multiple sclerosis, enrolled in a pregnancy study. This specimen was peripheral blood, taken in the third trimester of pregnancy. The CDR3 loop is CASSTGTFYQPQHF. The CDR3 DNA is TGTGCCAGTAGTACCGGGACTTTTTATCAGCCCCAGCATTTT.